This TCR beta chain emerged from a study of T cell clonotyping in hematopoietic cell transplantation (dated by TCRdb to the early 2020s). With respect to the entire study: Pretransplant recipient samples were obtained after cytoreduction. In the study, 140 or so blood samples were gathered from approximately 35 consecutive transplant recipients and their related donors. Patients were recruited between September 2015 and January 2017 and followed until late 2020 or death.

Study-wide conclusions, independent of this receptor: After transplant, TCR diversity in recipients dropped, and pathologically expanded clonotypes increased progressively from day 30 to day 180. Recipient repertoires showed only a small fraction of overlap with donor repertoires, and over 95% appeared de novo at the given depth. Donor and pretransplant recipient Inverse Simpson Index values predicted broader posttransplant TCR repertoire diversity. Sample size was limited, and cells were not sorted, so CD4 and CD8 repertoire contributions could not be separated.

The time point label here, explained by the study, means: recipient sample about 28 days before transplant, after cytoreduction. Recipient blood was collected about 28 days before transplant and at days 30, 100 and 180 after transplant. Using Nuclei Lysis Solution, genomic DNA was extracted from unfractionated peripheral blood mononuclear cells that were either fresh or cryopreserved. CDR1 MGHRA and CDR2 YSYEKL are derived from the germline V gene. V drops 6 bases and J drops 5 bases, leaving 20 bases in between. The CDR3 sequence holds 17 residues, the cysteine and phenylalanine included. Only the CDR3 DNA is retained, 51 bases long and in frame from the first base. The immunoSEQ assay, a bias-controlled multiplex PCR with V- and J-specific primers, was used to amplify TCR beta CDR3 regions from genomic DNA. In a second PCR step, a proprietary barcode and Illumina adapter sequences were attached to the CDR3 amplicons. An Illumina MiSeq instrument was used for sequencing of the CDR3 libraries. Per the original workflow: Export and quality control were performed with immunoSEQ Analyzer 3.0, and downstream analyses were performed with R Bioconductor and Immunarch. Repertoire metrics were calculated using only productive rearrangements within the normalized downsampled data set. In the normalized cohort, clonotypes with more than 5 templates were defined as pathologically expanded. The Inverse Simpson Index was used to measure repertoire diversity. The non-normalized data set was used for CMV-specificity analyses so that all clonotypes could be captured. TCRdb limited this immuneACCESS table to in-frame rearrangements with V and J called. A share of clones is missing; checked studies link under half to unresolved V genes, and the rest is unexplained. That table is the source of V, J and clone size, and D and trimming were worked out from the DNA. Here the sample has about 19,000 clones; about 83% occur a single time. The biggest ten clones account for approximately 8.4% of the sample.

As to this clone: What antigen it recognizes has not been identified. No clone much larger than this one lies a single base away; base qualities are absent.

Here the sequenced sample was peripheral blood mononuclear cells, taken before stem cell transplant. This clonotype was obtained from a man in his fifties or sixties with acute myeloid leukemia. Some clones in this sample may be carry-over from other donors' samples. The V gene is TRBV4-1 and the J gene is TRBJ1-6; a weak D assignment points to TRBD1 (5 bases agree). The CDR3 has the sequence CASRKTAPKLNNSPLHF. The bases read TGCGCCAGCAGAAAGACAGCCCCCAAGTTAAATAATTCACCCCTCCACTTT.